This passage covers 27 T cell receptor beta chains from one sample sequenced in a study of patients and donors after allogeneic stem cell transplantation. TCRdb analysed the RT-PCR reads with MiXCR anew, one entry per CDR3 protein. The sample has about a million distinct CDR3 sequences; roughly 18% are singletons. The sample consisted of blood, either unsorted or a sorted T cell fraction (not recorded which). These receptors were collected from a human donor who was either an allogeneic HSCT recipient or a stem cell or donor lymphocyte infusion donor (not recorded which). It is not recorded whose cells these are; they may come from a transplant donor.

The CDR3 nucleotides are TGCGCCAGCAGCCAAGTGCCAGGGGAAGGCTACGAGCAGTACTTC. Its translation is CASSQVPGEGYEQYF. The chain links TRBV4-1 to TRBJ2-7; a weak D match, TRBD1 (6 bases). The CDR3 runs to 15 residues. Germline values: CDR1 MGHRA, CDR2 YSYEKL. Deletions cut 1 base from V and 3 bases from J, with 13 bases between.

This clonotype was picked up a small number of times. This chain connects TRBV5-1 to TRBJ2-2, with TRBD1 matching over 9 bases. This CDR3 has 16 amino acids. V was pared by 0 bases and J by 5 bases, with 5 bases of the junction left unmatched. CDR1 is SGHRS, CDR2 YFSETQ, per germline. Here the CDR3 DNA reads TGCGCCAGCAGCTTGGATACAGGGGGCGCGACCGGGGAGCTGTTTTTT. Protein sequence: CASSLDTGGATGELFF.

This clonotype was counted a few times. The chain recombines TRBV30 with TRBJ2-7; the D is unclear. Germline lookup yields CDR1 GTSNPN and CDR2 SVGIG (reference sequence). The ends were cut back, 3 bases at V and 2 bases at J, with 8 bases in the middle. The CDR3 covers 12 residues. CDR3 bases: TGTGCCTGGAGGTGGAAGACCTACGAGCAGTACTTC. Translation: CAWRWKTYEQYF.

CDR3 region: CASSPPGFAYNEQFF. The CDR3 DNA reads TGTGCCAGCAGCCCGCCAGGGTTTGCATACAATGAGCAGTTCTTC. The chain employs TRBV3-1 and TRBJ2-1; TRBD1 is a possible D gene (5 bases). CDR3 length equals 15 residues. Germline assignment: CDR1 LGHDT and CDR2 YNNKEL (reference sequence). V dropped 4 bases and J dropped 4 bases, with 14 bases sitting between them.

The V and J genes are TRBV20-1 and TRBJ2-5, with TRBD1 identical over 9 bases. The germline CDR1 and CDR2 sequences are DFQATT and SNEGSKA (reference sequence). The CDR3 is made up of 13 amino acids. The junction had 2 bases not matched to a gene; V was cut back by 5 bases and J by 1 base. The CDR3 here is CSAATGGQETQYF. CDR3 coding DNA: TGCAGTGCTGCGACAGGGGGCCAAGAGACCCAGTACTTC.

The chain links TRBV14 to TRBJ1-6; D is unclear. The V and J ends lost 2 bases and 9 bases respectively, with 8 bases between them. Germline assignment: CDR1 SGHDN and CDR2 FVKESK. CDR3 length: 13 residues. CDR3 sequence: CASSQFGSSPLHF. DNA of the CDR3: TGTGCCAGCAGCCAATTCGGTAGTTCACCCCTCCACTTT.

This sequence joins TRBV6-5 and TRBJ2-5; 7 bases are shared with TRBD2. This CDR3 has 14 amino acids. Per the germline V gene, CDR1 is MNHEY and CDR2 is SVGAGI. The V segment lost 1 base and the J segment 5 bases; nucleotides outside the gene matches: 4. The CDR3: CASSYWGGVETQYF. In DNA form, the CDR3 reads TGTGCCAGCAGTTACTGGGGGGGGGTGGAGACCCAGTACTTC.

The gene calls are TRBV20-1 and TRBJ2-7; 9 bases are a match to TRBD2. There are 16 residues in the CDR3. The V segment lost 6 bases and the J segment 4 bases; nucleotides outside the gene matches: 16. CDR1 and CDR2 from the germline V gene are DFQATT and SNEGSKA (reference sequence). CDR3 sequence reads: CSAMRGGRAGSYEQYF. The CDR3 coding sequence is TGCAGTGCCATGCGGGGGGGGCGCGCGGGTTCATACGAGCAGTACTTC.

The CDR3 spells CAIPAGITGANVLTF. CDR3 coding DNA: TGTGCCATCCCGGCAGGGATCACTGGGGCCAACGTCCTGACTTTC. This chain uses TRBV6-1 with TRBJ2-6; D may be TRBD1 (5 bases). CDR1 is MNHNS and CDR2 is SASEGT in the germline V gene. There are 15 residues in the CDR3. The V and J ends lost 10 bases and 2 bases respectively, with 15 bases between them.

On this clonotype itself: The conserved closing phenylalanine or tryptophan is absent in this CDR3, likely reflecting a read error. DNA of the CDR3: TGCAGCGTTCGGGACAGGGTTGACTATGGCTACACCTTA. Amino acids: CSVRDRVDYGYTL. The chain recombines TRBV29-1 with TRBJ1-2, with 9 bases lining up with TRBD1. The V gene's germline CDR1 is SQVTM and CDR2 ANQGSEA. The CDR3 consists of 13 residues. Trimming took 5 bases from V and 3 from J; bases not matched to a gene: 4.

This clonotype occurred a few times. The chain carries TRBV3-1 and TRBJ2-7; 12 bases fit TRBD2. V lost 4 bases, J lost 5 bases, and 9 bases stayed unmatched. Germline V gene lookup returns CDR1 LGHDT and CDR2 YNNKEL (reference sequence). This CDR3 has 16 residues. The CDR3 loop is CASSRKTGLAGNEQYF. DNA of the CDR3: TGTGCCAGCAGCCGCAAAACCGGACTAGCGGGGAACGAGCAGTACTTC.

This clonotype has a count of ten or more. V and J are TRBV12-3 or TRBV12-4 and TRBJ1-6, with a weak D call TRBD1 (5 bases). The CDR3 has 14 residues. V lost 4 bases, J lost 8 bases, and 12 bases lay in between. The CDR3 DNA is TGTGCCAGCAGTTCCGGGGCCGCTTATTCACCCCTCCACTTT. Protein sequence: CASSSGAAYSPLHF.

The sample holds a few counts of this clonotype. DNA of the CDR3: TGTGCCAGCACTCTACAGGGGGCTCTTGGAAACACCATATATTTT. Encoded protein: CASTLQGALGNTIYF. The chain links TRBV12-3 or TRBV12-4 to TRBJ1-3; 9 nucleotides match TRBD1. This CDR3 is built from 15 residues. V lost 7 bases to trimming and J lost 3 bases; unmatched junction nucleotides: 7.

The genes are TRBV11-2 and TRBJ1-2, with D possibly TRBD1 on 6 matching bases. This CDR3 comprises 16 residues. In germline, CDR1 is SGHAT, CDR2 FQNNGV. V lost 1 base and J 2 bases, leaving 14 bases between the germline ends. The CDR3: CASSLGRGPFNYGYTF. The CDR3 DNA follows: TGTGCCAGCAGCTTAGGCAGGGGCCCCTTCAACTATGGCTACACCTTC.

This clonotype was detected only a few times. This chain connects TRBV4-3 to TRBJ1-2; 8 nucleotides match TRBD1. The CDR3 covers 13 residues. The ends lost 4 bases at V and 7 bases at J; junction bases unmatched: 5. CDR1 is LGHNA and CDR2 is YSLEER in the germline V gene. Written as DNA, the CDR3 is TGCGCCAGCAGCCTCAGGGGGCTCAGTGGCTACACCTTC. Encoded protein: CASSLRGLSGYTF.

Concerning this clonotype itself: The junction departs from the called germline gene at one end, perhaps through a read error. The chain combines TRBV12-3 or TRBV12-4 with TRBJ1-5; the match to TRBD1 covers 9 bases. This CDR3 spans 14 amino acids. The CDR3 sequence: CASSDTGGNQPQQF. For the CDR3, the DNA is TGTGCCAGCAGTGACACAGGGGGCAATCAGCCCCAGCAATTT.

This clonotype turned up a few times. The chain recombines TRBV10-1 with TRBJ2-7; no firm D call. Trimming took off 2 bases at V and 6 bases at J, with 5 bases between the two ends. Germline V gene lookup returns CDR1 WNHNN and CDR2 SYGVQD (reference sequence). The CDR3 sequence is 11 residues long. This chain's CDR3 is CASSEEVEQYF. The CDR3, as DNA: TGCGCCAGCAGTGAGGAGGTCGAGCAGTACTTC.

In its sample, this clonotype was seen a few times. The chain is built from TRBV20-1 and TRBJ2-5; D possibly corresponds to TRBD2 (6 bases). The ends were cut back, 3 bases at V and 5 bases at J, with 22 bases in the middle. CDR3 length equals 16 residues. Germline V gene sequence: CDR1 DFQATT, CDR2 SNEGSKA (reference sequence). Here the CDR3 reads CSARVTGTPASETQYF. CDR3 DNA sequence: TGCAGTGCTAGGGTCACTGGGACTCCCGCGAGCGAGACCCAGTACTTC.

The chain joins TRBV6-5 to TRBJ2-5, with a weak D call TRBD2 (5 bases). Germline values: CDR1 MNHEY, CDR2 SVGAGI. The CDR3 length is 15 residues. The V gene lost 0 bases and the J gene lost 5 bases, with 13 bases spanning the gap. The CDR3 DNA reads TGTGCCAGCAGTTACTCGGCCGGGATGGCGGAGACCCAGTACTTC. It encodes CASSYSAGMAETQYF.

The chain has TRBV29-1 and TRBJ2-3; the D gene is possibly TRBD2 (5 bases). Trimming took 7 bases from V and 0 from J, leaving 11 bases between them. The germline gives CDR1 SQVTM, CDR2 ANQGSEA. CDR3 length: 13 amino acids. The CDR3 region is CSDLDSSTDTQYF. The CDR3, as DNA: TGCAGCGACCTGGACTCGAGCACAGATACGCAGTATTTT.

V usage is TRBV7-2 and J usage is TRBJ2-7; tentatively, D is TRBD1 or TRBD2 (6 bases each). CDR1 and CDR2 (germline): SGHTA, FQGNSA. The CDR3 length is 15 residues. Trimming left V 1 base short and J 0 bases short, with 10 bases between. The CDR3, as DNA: TGTGCCAGCAGCTTAGTACGGGGGCCCTCCTACGAGCAGTACTTC. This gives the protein CASSLVRGPSYEQYF.

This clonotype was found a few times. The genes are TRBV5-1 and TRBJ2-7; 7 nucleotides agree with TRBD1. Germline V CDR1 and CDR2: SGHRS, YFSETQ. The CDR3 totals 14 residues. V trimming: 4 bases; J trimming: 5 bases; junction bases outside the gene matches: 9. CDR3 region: CASSKDRAHNEQYF. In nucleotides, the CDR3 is TGCGCCAGCAGCAAAGACAGGGCGCATAACGAGCAGTACTTC.

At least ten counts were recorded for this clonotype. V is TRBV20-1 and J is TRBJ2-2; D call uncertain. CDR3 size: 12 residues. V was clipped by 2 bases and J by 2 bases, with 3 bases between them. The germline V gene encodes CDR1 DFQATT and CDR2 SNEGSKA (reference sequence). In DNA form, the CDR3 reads TGCAGTGCTAGAAGTAACACCGGGGAGCTGTTTTTT. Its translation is CSARSNTGELFF.

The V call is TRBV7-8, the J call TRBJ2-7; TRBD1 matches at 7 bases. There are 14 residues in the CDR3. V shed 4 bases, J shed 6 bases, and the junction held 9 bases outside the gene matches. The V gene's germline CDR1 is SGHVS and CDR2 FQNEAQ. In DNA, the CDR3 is TGTGCCAGCAGCTCAAGACAGGGATTCTTCGAGCAGTACTTC. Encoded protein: CASSSRQGFFEQYF.

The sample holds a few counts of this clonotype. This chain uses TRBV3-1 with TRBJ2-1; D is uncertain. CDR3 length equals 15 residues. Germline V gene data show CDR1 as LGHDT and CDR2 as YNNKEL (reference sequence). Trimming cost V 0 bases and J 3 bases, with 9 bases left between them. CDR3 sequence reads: CASSQDPWGYNEQFF. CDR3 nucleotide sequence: TGTGCCAGCAGCCAAGATCCCTGGGGCTACAATGAGCAGTTCTTC.

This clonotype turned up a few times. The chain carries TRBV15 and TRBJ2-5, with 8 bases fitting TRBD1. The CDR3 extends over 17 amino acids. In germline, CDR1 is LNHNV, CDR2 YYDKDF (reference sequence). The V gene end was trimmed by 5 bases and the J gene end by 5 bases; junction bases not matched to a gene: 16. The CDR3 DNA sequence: TGTGCCACCAGCGGTCGGACAGGGAAGGCCGGGGGTGAGACCCAGTACTTC. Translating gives CATSGRTGKAGGETQYF. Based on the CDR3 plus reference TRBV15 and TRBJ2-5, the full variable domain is DAMVIQNPRYQVTQFGKPVTLSCSQTLNHNVMYWYQQKSSQAPKLLFHYYDKDFNNEADTPDNFQSRRPNTSFCFLDIRSPGLGDTAMYLCATSGRTGKAGGETQYFGPGTRLLVL.

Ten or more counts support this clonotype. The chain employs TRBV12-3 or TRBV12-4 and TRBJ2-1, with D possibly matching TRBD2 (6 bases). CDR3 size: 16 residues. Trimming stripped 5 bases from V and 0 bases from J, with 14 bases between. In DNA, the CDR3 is TGTGCCAGCAGTCCTATAGCGGAGTACTCCTACAATGAGCAGTTCTTC. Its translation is CASSPIAEYSYNEQFF.